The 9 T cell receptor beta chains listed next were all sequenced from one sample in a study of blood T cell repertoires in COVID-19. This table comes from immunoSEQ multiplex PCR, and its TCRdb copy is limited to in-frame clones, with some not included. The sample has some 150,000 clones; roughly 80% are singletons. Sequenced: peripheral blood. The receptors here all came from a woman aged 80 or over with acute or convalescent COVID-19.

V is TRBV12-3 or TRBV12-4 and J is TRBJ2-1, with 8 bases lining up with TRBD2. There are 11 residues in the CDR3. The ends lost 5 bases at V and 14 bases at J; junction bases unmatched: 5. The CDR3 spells CASSHGTSKFF. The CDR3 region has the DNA TGTGCCAGCAGTCATGGGACTAGTAAGTTCTTC.

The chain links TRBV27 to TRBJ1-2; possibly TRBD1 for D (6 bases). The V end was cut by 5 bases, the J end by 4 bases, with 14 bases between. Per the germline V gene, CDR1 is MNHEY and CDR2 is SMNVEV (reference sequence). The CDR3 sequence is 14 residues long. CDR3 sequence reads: CASSPKTGIYGYTF. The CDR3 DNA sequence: TGTGCCAGCAGTCCTAAAACAGGGATCTATGGCTACACCTTC.

This CDR3 reads CASSFHSRDETQYF. CDR3 DNA sequence: TGTGCCAGCAGTTTCCATTCCAGGGATGAGACCCAGTACTTC. The chain is built from TRBV6-6 and TRBJ2-5; a weak D match, TRBD1 (5 bases). This CDR3 has 14 residues. V lost 4 bases and J 5 bases, leaving 14 bases between the germline ends. CDR1 is MNHNY, CDR2 SVGAGI, per germline (reference sequence).

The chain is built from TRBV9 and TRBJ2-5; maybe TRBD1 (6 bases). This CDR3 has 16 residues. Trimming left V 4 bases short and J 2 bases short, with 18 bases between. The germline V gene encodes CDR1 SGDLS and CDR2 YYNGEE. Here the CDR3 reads CASSPAPRGHQETQYF. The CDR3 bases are TGTGCCAGCAGCCCAGCCCCCAGGGGACATCAAGAGACCCAGTACTTC.

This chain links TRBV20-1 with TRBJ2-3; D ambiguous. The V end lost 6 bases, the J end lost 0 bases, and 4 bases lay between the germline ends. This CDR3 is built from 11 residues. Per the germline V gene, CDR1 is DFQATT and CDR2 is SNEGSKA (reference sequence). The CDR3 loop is CSALSTDTQYF. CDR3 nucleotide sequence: TGCAGTGCCCTTAGCACAGATACGCAGTATTTT.

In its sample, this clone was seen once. The DNA for the CDR3 is TGTGCCAGCTCTCGTGAGGCGGCTAACTATGGCTACACCTTC. Translated, it gives CASSREAANYGYTF. The chain joins TRBV3-1 (or the pseudogene TRBV3-2) to TRBJ1-2, with D unclear. This CDR3 comprises 14 residues. The V gene's germline CDR1 is LGHDT and CDR2 YNNKEL (reference sequence). The V end lost 8 bases, the J end lost 0 bases, and 13 bases lay between the germline ends.

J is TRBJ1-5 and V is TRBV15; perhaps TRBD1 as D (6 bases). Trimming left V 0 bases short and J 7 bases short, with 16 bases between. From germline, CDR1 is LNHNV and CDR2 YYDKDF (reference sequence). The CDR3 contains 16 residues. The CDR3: CATSRDLREGGQPQHF. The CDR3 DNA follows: TGTGCCACCAGCAGAGATTTAAGAGAGGGGGGGCAGCCCCAGCATTTT.

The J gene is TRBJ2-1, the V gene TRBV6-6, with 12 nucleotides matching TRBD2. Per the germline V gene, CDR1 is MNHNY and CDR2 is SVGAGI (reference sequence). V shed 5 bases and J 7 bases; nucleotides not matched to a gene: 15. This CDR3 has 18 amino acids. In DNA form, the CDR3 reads TGTGCCAGCAGTCCCCTGAAACTAGCGGGAGGACCTGTAAATGAGCAGTTCTTC. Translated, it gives CASSPLKLAGGPVNEQFF.

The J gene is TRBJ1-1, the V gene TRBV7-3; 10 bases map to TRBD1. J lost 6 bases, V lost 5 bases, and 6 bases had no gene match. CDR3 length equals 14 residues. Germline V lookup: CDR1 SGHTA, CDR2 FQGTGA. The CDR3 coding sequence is TGTGCCAGCAGCCAGGACAGGGGGGCGGCTGAAGCTTTCTTT. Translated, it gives CASSQDRGAAEAFF.